The 2 T cell receptor beta chains below come from one sample, sequenced in a study of Graves' ophthalmopathy and Graves' hyperthyroidism. Beta-chain TCR CDR3 regions were amplified from RNA transcripts. In the first round, RT-PCR was carried out with HTBI primers, and a multiplex PCR formed the second round. MiXCR, applied by TCRdb to the multiplex PCR reads, yields one record per CDR3 protein. The sample contains 660,000 or so distinct CDR3 sequences, roughly 41% of which appear only once. The sample consisted of peripheral blood. The source of these receptors is an adult man with Graves' ophthalmopathy.

This clonotype was detected ten times or more. The J gene is TRBJ2-5, the V gene TRBV9, with 9 bases lining up with TRBD2. Germline-derived CDR1 and CDR2 are SGDLS and YYNGEE. The CDR3 consists of 15 residues. The V and J ends lost 0 bases and 4 bases, in that order; junction bases with no gene match: 4. The CDR3 DNA reads as TGTGCCAGCAGCGTAGTCCTAGCGGGGAGAGAGACCCAGTACTTC. This codes for CASSVVLAGRETQYF.

The chain is built from TRBV4-3 and TRBJ1-4, with D unclear. The V end lost 4 bases, the J end lost 3 bases, and 12 bases lay between the germline ends. Germline loops: CDR1 LGHNA, CDR2 YSLEER. The CDR3 contains 15 residues. CDR3 in DNA: TGCGCCAGCAGCCCCTGGGAGGCCCCTAATGAAAAACTGTTTTTT. This gives the protein CASSPWEAPNEKLFF.